The rows below give T cell receptor beta chains drawn from one sample of a study of naive and memory T cell subsets. TCRdb reprocessed the 5' RACE reads with MiXCR, giving one entry per CDR3 protein. The sample includes roughly 26,000 distinct CDR3 sequences, roughly 25% of them seen just once. These receptor sequences come from a female donor in good health. The CDR3 runs from the conserved cysteine through the conserved F or W. A D gene is named only where the DNA matches it firmly. Some rows have no size entry. The others give once, few or many, or a class for an expanded clone.

clone_size j_call v_call cdr3_length d_call cdr3_aa cdr3_nt
- TRBJ1-2 TRBV10-3 16 TRBD1 CAISDSPGTGNYGYTF TGTGCCATCAGTGACTCACCCGGGACAGGGAACTATGGCTACACCTTC
- TRBJ2-3 TRBV2 15 TRBD2 CASGGDAGSSDTQYF TGTGCCAGCGGGGGGGACGCGGGAAGCTCGGATACGCAGTATTTT
many TRBJ2-5 TRBV20-1 14 TRBD2 CSAPRTSGQETQYF TGCAGTGCTCCACGGACTAGCGGTCAAGAGACCCAGTACTTC
many TRBJ1-6 TRBV12-3/TRBV12-4 11 - CATPEDSPLHF TGTGCCACCCCAGAGGATTCACCCCTCCACTTT
many TRBJ2-3 TRBV18 15 TRBD2 CASSTLAGVPDTQYF TGTGCCAGCTCGACACTAGCGGGGGTTCCAGATACGCAGTATTTT
medium-sized TRBJ2-1 TRBV5-1 15 TRBD2 CASSFVAGVDNEQFF TGCGCCAGCAGCTTTGTAGCGGGAGTAGACAATGAGCAGTTCTTC
medium-sized TRBJ2-7 TRBV27 14 - CASSRTIIGYEQYF TGTGCCAGCAGTCGAACTATTATAGGCTACGAGCAGTACTTC
few TRBJ1-2 TRBV29-1 14 - CSAGILTFEGGYTF TGCAGCGCCGGGATTCTGACATTTGAAGGAGGCTACACCTTC
many TRBJ2-5 TRBV12-3/TRBV12-4 16 TRBD2 CASSFRGSGEQETQYF TGTGCCAGCAGTTTTCGCGGTAGCGGGGAGCAAGAGACCCAGTACTTC
few TRBJ1-2 TRBV6-6 17 - CASSYSIGPEADYGYTF TGTGCCAGCAGTTACTCGATCGGGCCAGAGGCGGACTATGGCTACACCTTC
- TRBJ1-5 TRBV4-3 13 - CASSESSNQPQHF TGCGCCAGCAGCGAAAGTAGCAATCAGCCCCAGCATTTT
medium-sized TRBJ2-1 TRBV7-6 14 TRBD2 CASSLGLAGIEQFF TGTGCCAGCAGCTTAGGGCTAGCGGGGATTGAGCAGTTCTTC
many TRBJ2-3 TRBV6-4 14 TRBD2 CASSDSRETDTQYF TGTGCCAGCAGTGACTCGCGGGAGACAGATACGCAGTATTTT
many TRBJ2-7 TRBV18 13 - CASSPGNSYEQYF TGTGCCAGCTCACCAGGGAACTCCTACGAGCAGTACTTC
few TRBJ2-3 TRBV5-5 12 - CASSLWADTQYF TGTGCCAGCAGCTTGTGGGCAGATACGCAGTATTTT
many TRBJ2-1 TRBV9 16 TRBD2 CASSFTSGGAYNEQFF TGTGCCAGCAGCTTCACTAGCGGGGGGGCCTACAATGAGCAGTTCTTC
medium-sized TRBJ2-4 TRBV20-1 14 - CSASVLGAKNIQYF TGCAGTGCTAGTGTTTTGGGGGCCAAAAACATTCAGTACTTC
- TRBJ2-5 TRBV20-1 14 - CSASNWDEAWTQYF TGCAGTGCTTCTAACTGGGACGAAGCATGGACCCAGTACTTC
- TRBJ2-5 TRBV20-1 18 - CSARALELGIHSQETQYF TGCAGTGCTAGAGCGTTAGAGCTTGGGATTCACTCTCAAGAGACCCAGTACTTC
- TRBJ2-1 TRBV27 20 TRBD2 CASSIPTGTSGQHSYNEQFF TGTGCCAGCAGTATCCCTACCGGGACTAGCGGGCAGCACTCCTACAATGAGCAGTTCTTC
few TRBJ2-1 TRBV7-3 14 - CASSSSGGGNEQFF TGTGCCAGCAGCTCTTCCGGGGGCGGAAATGAGCAGTTCTTC
many TRBJ2-7 TRBV10-1 13 TRBD1 CASSSGQGYEQYF TGCGCCAGCAGCTCGGGACAGGGCTACGAGCAGTACTTC
- TRBJ2-1 TRBV29-1 15 TRBD2 CSVARAGGEYNEQFF TGCAGCGTTGCCCGAGCGGGAGGGGAGTACAATGAGCAGTTCTTC
- TRBJ2-1 TRBV29-1 15 TRBD2 CSVVSTSGSYNEQFF TGCAGCGTTGTTAGCACTAGCGGTTCCTACAATGAGCAGTTCTTC
- TRBJ1-1 TRBV6-1 13 - CASIPKSSGEAFF TGTGCCAGCATCCCGAAGTCATCCGGGGAAGCTTTCTTT